This T cell receptor beta chain was captured by sequencing in a study of T cell changes during pregnancy in multiple sclerosis. Clones were read by immunoSEQ multiplex PCR, and TCRdb kept only the in-frame ones, dropping some. The repertoire consists of approximately 47,000 clones, with around 90% occurring once and the leading ten covering 1.9%. After removal of 6 bases from V and 7 bases from J, the junction contained 9 bases not matched to a gene. CDR1 and CDR2 from the germline V gene are SNHLY and FYNNEI. CDR3 size: 14 residues. This clonotype was obtained from a female donor with multiple sclerosis, enrolled in a pregnancy study. The sample was peripheral blood, taken in the first trimester of pregnancy. The gene calls are TRBV2 and TRBJ1-2; 9 bases fit TRBD1. The CDR3 nucleotides read TGTGCCAGCAGGGGTCAGGGACAGGGCGTTGGCTACACCTTC. Protein sequence: CASRGQGQGVGYTF.